This T cell receptor (beta chain) derives from a study of T cell changes during pregnancy in multiple sclerosis. Generated by immunoSEQ multiplex PCR, the TCRdb table keeps only in-frame clones and is missing some. The sample has around 56,000 clones, 80% to 90% seen once; the top ten hold about 0.4%. Sample: CD4+ T cells from peripheral blood mononuclear cells, taken in the third trimester of pregnancy. The TCR was taken from a female donor with multiple sclerosis, enrolled in a pregnancy study.

For the CDR3, the DNA is TGTGCCAGCAGTTCCACGCAGGGGGTGGCAGAGACCCAGTACTTC. Translating it yields CASSSTQGVAETQYF. This rearrangement joins TRBV6-5 to TRBJ2-5; 7 bases map to TRBD1. In germline, CDR1 is MNHEY, CDR2 SVGAGI. V was pared by 4 bases and J by 4 bases, with 9 bases of the junction left unmatched. The CDR3 covers 15 residues.